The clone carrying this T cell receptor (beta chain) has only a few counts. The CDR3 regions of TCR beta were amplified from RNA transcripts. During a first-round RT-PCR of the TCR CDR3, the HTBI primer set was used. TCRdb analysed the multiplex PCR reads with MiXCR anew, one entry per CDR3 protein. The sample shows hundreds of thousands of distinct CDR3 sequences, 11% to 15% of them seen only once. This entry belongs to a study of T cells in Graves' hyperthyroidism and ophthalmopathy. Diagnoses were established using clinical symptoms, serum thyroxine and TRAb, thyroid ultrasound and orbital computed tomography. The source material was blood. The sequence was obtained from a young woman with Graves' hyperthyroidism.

CDR3 in DNA: TGTGCCAGCAGTTACTCAAGAAGGGACCGACACCCCTACGAGCAGTACTTC. Translated: CASSYSRRDRHPYEQYF. This chain links TRBV6-2 or TRBV6-3 with TRBJ2-7, with D perhaps matching TRBD1 or TRBD2 (5 bases each). Per germline, CDR1 MNHEY and CDR2 SVGEGT. This CDR3 comprises 17 residues. Trimming pared 0 bases from V and 2 bases from J, leaving 17 bases between.